This paragraph covers one TCR beta chain sequence. The PCR used 60 Vbeta and 13 Jbeta primers. TCRdb's table, derived via immunoSEQ multiplex PCR, lists solely in-frame clones and lacks some. The sample gives fewer than 50,000 clones, about two thirds of which show up once; 12% is in the top ten. These data are taken from a study of cytomegalovirus exposure and HLA in healthy donors. Trimming took off 0 bases at V and 5 bases at J, with 16 bases between the two ends. Germline V gene lookup returns CDR1 LNHNV and CDR2 YYDKDF (reference sequence). The CDR3 runs to 17 residues. Sequencing was done on a sample of PBMCs. The TCR was taken from a man aged 60 to 69 in good health and CMV-seropositive. The V and J genes are TRBV15 and TRBJ2-2; D is possibly TRBD1 (6 bases). In DNA, the CDR3 is TGTGCCACCAGCAGAGATTTGGGGGCGCTGATGACCGGGGAGCTGTTTTTT. It specifies CATSRDLGALMTGELFF.